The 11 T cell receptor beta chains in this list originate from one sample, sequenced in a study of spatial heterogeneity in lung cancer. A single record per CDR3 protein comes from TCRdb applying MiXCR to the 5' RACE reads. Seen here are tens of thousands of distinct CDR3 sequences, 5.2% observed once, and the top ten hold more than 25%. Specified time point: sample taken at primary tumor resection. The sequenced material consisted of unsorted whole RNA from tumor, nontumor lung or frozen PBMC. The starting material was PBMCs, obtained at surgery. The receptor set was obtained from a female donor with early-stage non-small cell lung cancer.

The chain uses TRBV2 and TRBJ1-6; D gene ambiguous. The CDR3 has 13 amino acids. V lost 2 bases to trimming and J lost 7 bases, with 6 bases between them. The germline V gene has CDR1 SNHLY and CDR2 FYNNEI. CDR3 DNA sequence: TGTGCCAGCAGTGAAACGGGCAATTCACCCCTCCACTTT. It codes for CASSETGNSPLHF.

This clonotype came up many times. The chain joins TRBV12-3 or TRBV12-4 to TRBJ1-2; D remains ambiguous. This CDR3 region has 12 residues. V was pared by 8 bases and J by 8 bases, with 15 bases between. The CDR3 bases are TGTGCCAGCCGCGGCGAGTCCGGCGGCTACACCTTC. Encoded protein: CASRGESGGYTF.

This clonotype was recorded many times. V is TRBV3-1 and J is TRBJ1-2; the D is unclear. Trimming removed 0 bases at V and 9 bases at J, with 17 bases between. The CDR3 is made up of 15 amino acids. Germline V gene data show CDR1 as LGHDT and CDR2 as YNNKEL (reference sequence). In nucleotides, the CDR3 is TGTGCCAGCAGCCAAGACTCCCAACTCCGTAATAGCTACACCTTC. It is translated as CASSQDSQLRNSYTF. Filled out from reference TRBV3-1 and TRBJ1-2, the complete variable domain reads DTAVSQTPKYLVTQMGNDKSIKCEQNLGHDTMYWYKQDSKKFLKIMFSYNNKELIINETVPNRFSPKSPDKAHLNLHINSLELGDSAVYFCASSQDSQLRNSYTFGSGTRLTVV.

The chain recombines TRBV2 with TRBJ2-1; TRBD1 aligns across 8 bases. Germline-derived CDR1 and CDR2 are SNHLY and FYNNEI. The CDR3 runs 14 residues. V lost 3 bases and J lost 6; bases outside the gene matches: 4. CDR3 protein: CASSDWQGANEQFF. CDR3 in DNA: TGTGCCAGCAGTGATTGGCAGGGGGCCAATGAGCAGTTCTTC.

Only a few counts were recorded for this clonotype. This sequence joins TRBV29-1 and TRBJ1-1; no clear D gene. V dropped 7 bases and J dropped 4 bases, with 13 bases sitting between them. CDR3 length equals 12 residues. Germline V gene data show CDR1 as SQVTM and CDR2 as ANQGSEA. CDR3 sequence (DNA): TGCAGCGCCGCGATGGGCGGCACTGAAGCTTTCTTT. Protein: CSAAMGGTEAFF.

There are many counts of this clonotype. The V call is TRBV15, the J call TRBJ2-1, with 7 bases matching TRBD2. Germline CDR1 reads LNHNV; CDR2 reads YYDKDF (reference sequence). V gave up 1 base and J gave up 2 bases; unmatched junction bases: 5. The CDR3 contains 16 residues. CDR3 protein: CATSRASSGTYNEQFF. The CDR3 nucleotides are TGTGCCACCAGCAGAGCGTCTAGCGGTACCTACAATGAGCAGTTCTTC. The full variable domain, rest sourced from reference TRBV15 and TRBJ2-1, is DAMVIQNPRYQVTQFGKPVTLSCSQTLNHNVMYWYQQKSSQAPKLLFHYYDKDFNNEADTPDNFQSRRPNTSFCFLDIRSPGLGDTAMYLCATSRASSGTYNEQFFGPGTRLTVL.

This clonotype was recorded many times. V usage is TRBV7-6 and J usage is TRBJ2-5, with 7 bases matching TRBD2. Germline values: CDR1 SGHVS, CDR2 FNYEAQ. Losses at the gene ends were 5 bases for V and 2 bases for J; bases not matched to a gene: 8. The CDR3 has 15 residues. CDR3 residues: CASSQIAGRQETQYF. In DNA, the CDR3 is TGTGCCAGCAGCCAGATAGCGGGCCGACAAGAGACCCAGTACTTC.

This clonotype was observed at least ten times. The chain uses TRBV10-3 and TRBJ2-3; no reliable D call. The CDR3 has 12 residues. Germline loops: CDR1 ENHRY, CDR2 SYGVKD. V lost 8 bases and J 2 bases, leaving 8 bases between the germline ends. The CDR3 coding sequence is TGTGCCATCGCCACCTCCACAGATACGCAGTATTTT. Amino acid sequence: CAIATSTDTQYF.

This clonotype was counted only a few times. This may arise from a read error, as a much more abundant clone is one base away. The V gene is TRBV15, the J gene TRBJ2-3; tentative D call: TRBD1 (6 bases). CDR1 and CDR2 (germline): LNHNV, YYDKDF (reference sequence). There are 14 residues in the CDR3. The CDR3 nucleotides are TGTGCCACCAGCAGGGACAGCTTCACAGATACGCTGTATTTT. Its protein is CATSRDSFTDTLYF. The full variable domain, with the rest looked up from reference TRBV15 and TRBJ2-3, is DAMVIQNPRYQVTQFGKPVTLSCSQTLNHNVMYWYQQKSSQAPKLLFHYYDKDFNNEADTPDNFQSRRPNTSFCFLDIRSPGLGDTAMYLCATSRDSFTDTLYFGPGTRLTVL.

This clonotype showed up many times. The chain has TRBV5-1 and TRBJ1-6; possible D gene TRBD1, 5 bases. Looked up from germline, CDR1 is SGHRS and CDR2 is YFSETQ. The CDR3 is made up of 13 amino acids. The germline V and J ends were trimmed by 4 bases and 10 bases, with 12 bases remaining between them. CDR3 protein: CASSVIGESPLHF. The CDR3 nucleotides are TGCGCCAGCAGCGTGATAGGGGAATCACCCCTCCACTTT. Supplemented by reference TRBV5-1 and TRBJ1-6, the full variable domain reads KAGVTQTPRYLIKTRGQQVTLSCSPISGHRSVSWYQQTPGQGLQFLFEYFSETQRNKGNFPGRFSGRQFSNSRSEMNVSTLELGDSALYLCASSVIGESPLHFGNGTRLTVT.

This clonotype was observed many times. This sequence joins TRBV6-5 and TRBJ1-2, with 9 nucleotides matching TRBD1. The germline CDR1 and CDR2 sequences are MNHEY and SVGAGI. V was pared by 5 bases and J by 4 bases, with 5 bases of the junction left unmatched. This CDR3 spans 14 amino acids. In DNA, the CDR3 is TGTGCCAGCAGTCCCGGGACAGGGAGCTATGGCTACACCTTC. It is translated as CASSPGTGSYGYTF.